The T cell receptor (beta chain) under discussion was sequenced for a study of identifying expanded T cells in peripheral blood. J gave up 1 base and V 4 bases, and 4 bases lay outside the gene matches. Germline CDR1 is GTSNPN and CDR2 is SVGIG (reference sequence). The CDR3 is 15 residues long. Measured with immunoSEQ multiplex PCR; TCRdb has only the in-frame clones, and not every one. The sample carries 50,000 to 60,000 clones, approximately 79% recorded once. The chain employs TRBV30 and TRBJ2-2; TRBD1 aligns across 9 bases. The TCR sequence derives from a person aged 18 to 75 in good health. Sequencing input: blood. Here the CDR3 reads CAWTPGQGNTGELFF. For the CDR3, the DNA is TGTGCCTGGACTCCGGGACAGGGGAACACCGGGGAGCTGTTTTTT.